This TCR beta chain is from a study of blood T cells in healthy people across ages. For the study at large: Template switching caught about one barcoded beta molecule for each two T cells.

Germline V gene data show CDR1 as MRHNA and CDR2 as SNTAGT. The CDR3 length is 15 residues. For the second PCR, which ran for about 6 to 11 cycles, a sample-barcoded 5' primer and a J-beta primer mix were used. TCRdb independently ran MiXCR on the 5' RACE reads; one entry per CDR3 protein. Of 780,000 or so distinct CDR3 sequences in the sample, roughly 25% were seen once. Regarding the study as a whole: Underestimates were what the diversity estimates from one million T cells were considered to be. Both naive CD4+ cell counts and diversity were greater in long-lived donors than in aged donors.

This clonotype was seen a handful of times. Its target is unknown. At one of its ends the junction is not consistent with the germline gene, which may arise from a read error. The same data also contributed to another study, on T cells of mothers and their children. From that second work: All extracted RNA went into cDNA synthesis, roughly 1.5 ug per 15 ul.

The sample consisted of blood. The sequence derives from a boy aged 5-17 years in good health. The chain recombines TRBV6-4 with TRBJ2-7; the match to TRBD2 covers 7 bases. The CDR3 bases are TGTACCAGCAGTGACATTAAAGCGGGACCCTACGAGCAGTACTTC. Protein sequence: CTSSDIKAGPYEQYF.